One and the same sample provided the 4 T cell receptor beta chains below, sequenced in a study of Ad26.COV2.S vaccination and SARS-CoV-2 variants. Clones were read by immunoSEQ multiplex PCR, and TCRdb kept only the in-frame ones, dropping some. The repertoire holds roughly 180,000 clones, with roughly 89% as singletons. This sample comprised peripheral blood, obtained after recovery from COVID-19. The receptors were gathered from a human donor who had recovered from COVID-19.

This chain uses TRBV10-3 with TRBJ1-6; 8 nucleotides match TRBD1. Germline CDR1 ENHRY, CDR2 SYGVKD. V shed 10 bases, J shed 9 bases, and the junction held 5 bases outside the gene matches. The CDR3 length is 12 residues. The CDR3 protein is CATGGASSPLHF. The CDR3 bases are TGTGCCACAGGGGGCGCATCTTCACCCCTCCACTTT.

This chain joins TRBV6-5 and TRBJ1-5; 7 bases line up with TRBD1. V shed 10 bases, J shed 0 bases, and the junction held 3 bases outside the gene matches. CDR3 size: 13 residues. Germline loops: CDR1 MNHEY, CDR2 SVGAGI. The CDR3 bases are TGTGCCACCGGGACAGATAGCAATCAGCCCCAGCATTTT. Protein: CATGTDSNQPQHF.

V usage is TRBV29-1 and J usage is TRBJ2-5; the D is unclear. This CDR3 region has 15 residues. Trimming removed 1 base at V and 0 bases at J, with 12 bases between. Germline loops: CDR1 SQVTM, CDR2 ANQGSEA. CDR3 DNA: TGCAGCGTTGAAGGGTTTGGAGAGTACCAAGAGACCCAGTACTTC. Its protein is CSVEGFGEYQETQYF.

The chain recombines TRBV6-5 with TRBJ1-1; 8 bases map to TRBD1. This CDR3 is built from 13 residues. The germline V gene encodes CDR1 MNHEY and CDR2 SVGAGI. The V and J ends lost 8 bases and 2 bases, in that order; junction bases with no gene match: 4. The CDR3: CASLTGANTEAFF. The DNA for the CDR3 is TGTGCCAGCCTGACAGGGGCTAACACTGAAGCTTTCTTT.